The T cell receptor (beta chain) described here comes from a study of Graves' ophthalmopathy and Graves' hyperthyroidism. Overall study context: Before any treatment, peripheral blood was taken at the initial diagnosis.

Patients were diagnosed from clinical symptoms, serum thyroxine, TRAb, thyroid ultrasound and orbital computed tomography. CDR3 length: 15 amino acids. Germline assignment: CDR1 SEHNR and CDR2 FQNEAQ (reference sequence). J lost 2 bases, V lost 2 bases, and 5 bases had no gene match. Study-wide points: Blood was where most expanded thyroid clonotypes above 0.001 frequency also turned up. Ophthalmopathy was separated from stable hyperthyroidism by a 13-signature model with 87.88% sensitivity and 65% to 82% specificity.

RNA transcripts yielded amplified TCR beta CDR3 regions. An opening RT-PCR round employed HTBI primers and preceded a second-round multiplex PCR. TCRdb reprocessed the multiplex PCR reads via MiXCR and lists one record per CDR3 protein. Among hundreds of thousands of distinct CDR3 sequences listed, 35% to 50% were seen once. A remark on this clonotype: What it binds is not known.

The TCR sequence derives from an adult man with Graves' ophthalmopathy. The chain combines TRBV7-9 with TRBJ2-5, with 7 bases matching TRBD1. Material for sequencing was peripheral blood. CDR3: CASSLNSGQQETQYF. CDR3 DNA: TGTGCCAGCAGCTTAAACTCGGGACAGCAAGAGACCCAGTACTTC. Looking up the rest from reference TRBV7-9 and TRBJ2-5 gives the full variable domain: DTGVSQNPRHKITKRGQNVTFRCDPISEHNRLYWYRQTLGQGPEFLTYFQNEAQLEKSRLLSDRFSAERPKGSFSTLEIQRTEQGDSAMYLCASSLNSGQQETQYFGPGTRLLVL.